This entry is about one TCR beta chain. The antigen is undetermined. This entry belongs to a study of tumor-infiltrating lymphocytes in primary liver carcinoma. Study details: Staged T1-T3 N0M0, the tumors had sizes that ranged from about 4 to 10 cm across. Whole-study findings and limits: Tumor-adjacent and tumor-blood pairs overlapped less than tumor region pairs did. Tumor specimens were characterized by a significantly higher top-250-clone fraction than blood (p = 0.039).

The source of the blood RNA was unsorted whole blood, and germline DNA was extracted as well. Germline CDR1 MNHNS, CDR2 SASEGT. CDR3 size: 15 residues. With 8 bases clipped from V and 6 bases from J, the junction kept 9 bases outside the gene matches. Reverse transcription of about 500 ng total RNA with a constant-region primer produced TCR beta cDNA. Researchers made the TCR beta libraries by running three nested multiplex PCR rounds with slightly modified ARM-PCR. With TRBV1-TRBV30 forward primers and a C-beta reverse primer, the first two PCR rounds were run for around 11 cycles each. One entry per CDR3 protein, called by TCRdb with MiXCR from the multiplex PCR reads. The sample includes 150,000 to 200,000 distinct CDR3 sequences, 50% to 75% seen only once; the top ten take under 75%.

The V gene is TRBV6-1, the J gene TRBJ2-1, with 11 bases lining up with TRBD2. Sample: peripheral blood. This receptor was taken from a middle-aged man with primary liver carcinoma and hepatitis B virus infection. Written as DNA, the CDR3 is TGTGCCAGCTATCCCGGGACTAGCGGATTCAATGAGCAGTTCTTC. Encoded protein: CASYPGTSGFNEQFF.